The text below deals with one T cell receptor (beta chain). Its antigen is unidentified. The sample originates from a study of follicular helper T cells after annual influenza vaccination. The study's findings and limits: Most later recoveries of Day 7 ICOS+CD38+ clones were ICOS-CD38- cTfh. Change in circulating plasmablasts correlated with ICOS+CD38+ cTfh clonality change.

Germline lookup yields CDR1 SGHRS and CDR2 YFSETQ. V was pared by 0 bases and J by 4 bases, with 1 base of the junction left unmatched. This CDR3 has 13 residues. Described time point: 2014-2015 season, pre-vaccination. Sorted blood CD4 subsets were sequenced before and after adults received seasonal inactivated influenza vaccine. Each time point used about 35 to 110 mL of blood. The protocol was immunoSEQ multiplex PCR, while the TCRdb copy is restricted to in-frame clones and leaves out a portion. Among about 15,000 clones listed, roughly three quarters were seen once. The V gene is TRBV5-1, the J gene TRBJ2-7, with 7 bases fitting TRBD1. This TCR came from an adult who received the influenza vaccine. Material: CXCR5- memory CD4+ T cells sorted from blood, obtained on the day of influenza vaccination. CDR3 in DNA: TGCGCCAGCAGCTTGGGGGACAGATACGAGCAGTACTTC. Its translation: CASSLGDRYEQYF. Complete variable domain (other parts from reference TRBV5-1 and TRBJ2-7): KAGVTQTPRYLIKTRGQQVTLSCSPISGHRSVSWYQQTPGQGLQFLFEYFSETQRNKGNFPGRFSGRQFSNSRSEMNVSTLELGDSALYLCASSLGDRYEQYFGPGTRLTVT.